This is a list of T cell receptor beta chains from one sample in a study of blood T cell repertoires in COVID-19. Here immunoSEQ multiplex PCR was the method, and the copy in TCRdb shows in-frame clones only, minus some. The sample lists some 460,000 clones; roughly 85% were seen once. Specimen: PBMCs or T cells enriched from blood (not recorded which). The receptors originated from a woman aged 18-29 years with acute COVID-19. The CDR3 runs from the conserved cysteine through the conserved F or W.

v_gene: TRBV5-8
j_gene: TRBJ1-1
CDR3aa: CASSRQVDTEAFF

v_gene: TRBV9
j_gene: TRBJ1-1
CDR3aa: CASSATQGTTEAFF

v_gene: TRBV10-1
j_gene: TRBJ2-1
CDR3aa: CASGRRGGDEQFF

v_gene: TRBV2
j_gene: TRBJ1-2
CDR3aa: CASSGLTTRLYTF

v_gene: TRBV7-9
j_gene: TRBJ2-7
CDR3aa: CASSSGVAYEQYF

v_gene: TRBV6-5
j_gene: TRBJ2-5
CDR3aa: CASNFVANLETQYF

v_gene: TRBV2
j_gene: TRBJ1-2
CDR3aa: CASSEQGTNYGYTF

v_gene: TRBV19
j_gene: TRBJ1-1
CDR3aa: CASSLGQATRGAFF

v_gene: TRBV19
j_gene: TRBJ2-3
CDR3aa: CASIPQGAPADTQYF

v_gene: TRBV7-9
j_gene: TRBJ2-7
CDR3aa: CASSPGDAYEQYF

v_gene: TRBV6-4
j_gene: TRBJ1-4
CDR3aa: CASSVRTGTGEKLFF

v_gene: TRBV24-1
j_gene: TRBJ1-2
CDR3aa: CATSEPPRFYTF

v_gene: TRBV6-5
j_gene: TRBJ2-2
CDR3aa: CASSSTAGTGTGELFF

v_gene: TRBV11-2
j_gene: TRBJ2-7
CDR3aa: CASSSGQGAYEQYF

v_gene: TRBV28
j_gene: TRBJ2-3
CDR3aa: CASRPGLALDTQYF

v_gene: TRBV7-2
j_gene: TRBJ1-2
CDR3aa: CASSLGLQASFYGYTF

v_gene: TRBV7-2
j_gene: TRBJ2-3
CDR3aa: CASSLVPRTRITDTQYF

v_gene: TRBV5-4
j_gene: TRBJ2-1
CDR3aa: CASSLMTGPHNEQFF